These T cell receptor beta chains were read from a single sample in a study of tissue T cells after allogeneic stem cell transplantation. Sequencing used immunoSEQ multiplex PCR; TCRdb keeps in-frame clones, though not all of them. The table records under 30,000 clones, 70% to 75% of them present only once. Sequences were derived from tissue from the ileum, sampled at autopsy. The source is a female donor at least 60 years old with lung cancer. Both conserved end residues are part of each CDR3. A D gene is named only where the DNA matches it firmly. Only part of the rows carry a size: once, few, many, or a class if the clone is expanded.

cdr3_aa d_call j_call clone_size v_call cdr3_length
CASSYPQGQGAAGYTF TRBD1 TRBJ1-2 once TRBV28 16
CASSGGNTPSHEQFF - TRBJ2-1 few TRBV7-3 15
CASSYMAGNNQPQHF - TRBJ1-5 - TRBV6-6 15
CASSQHLLSYEQYF - TRBJ2-7 - TRBV14 14
CASSLSRLGYEQYF - TRBJ2-7 once TRBV27 14
CASSRDIPNTEAFF - TRBJ1-1 - TRBV28 14
CASSPGQGEYEQYF TRBD1 TRBJ2-7 - TRBV5-5 14
CASSRDGQISGNTIYF - TRBJ1-3 - TRBV11-3 16
CAISEFEVRSIYGYTF - TRBJ1-2 - TRBV10-3 16
CASSPDRVGTEAFF TRBD1 TRBJ1-1 - TRBV5-6 14
CASRVAGRYYNEQFF TRBD2 TRBJ2-1 - TRBV6-5 15
CASSSPSSGETQYF - TRBJ2-5 once TRBV5-6 14
CASSPLAGRGEGYEQYF TRBD2 TRBJ2-7 few TRBV3-1/TRBV3-2 17
CASSLQKSYNEQFF - TRBJ2-1 - TRBV5-1 14
CASSLDASGRETQYF - TRBJ2-5 - TRBV5-1 15
CASSLVDGTRTYGYTF - TRBJ1-2 - TRBV7-9 16
CASSPWGQRAYEQYF - TRBJ2-7 - TRBV7-2 15
CASSSPAGGLGEQFF TRBD2 TRBJ2-1 - TRBV5-4 15
CASETGGISNQPQHF TRBD1 TRBJ1-5 - TRBV19 15
CASSLEGGGFIQPQHF TRBD1 TRBJ1-5 - TRBV7-8 16
CASSFDRGLGTQYF TRBD1 TRBJ2-5 few TRBV7-2 14
CASSVAGWDGTDTQYF - TRBJ2-3 - TRBV9 16
CASSQDGRNQPQHF - TRBJ1-5 few TRBV3-1/TRBV3-2 14
CASSPSLGVYTF - TRBJ1-2 - TRBV7-3 12
CASSWGLAVVSDTQYF TRBD2 TRBJ2-3 - TRBV7-2 16
CASSDDILNTEAFF - TRBJ1-1 - TRBV6-1 14
CASSLPRVSYEQYF - TRBJ2-7 - TRBV7-2 14
CASSIQGQYQPQHF - TRBJ1-5 - TRBV4-2 14
CASSYWGRGYTF - TRBJ1-2 - TRBV6-2/TRBV6-3 12
CAWSDPVWSGDTQYF - TRBJ2-3 - TRBV30 15
CASGPVAPRGANYGYTF - TRBJ1-2 few TRBV12-5 17
CASRLDAMNTEAFF - TRBJ1-1 - TRBV23-1 14
CASSLVPGKGYEQYF - TRBJ2-7 - TRBV7-2 15
CASSLQGANQPQHF TRBD1 TRBJ1-5 - TRBV7-9 14
CASSLGVGEQFF - TRBJ2-1 - TRBV6-5 12
CASTPGILAGGNGDTQYF TRBD2 TRBJ2-3 - TRBV27 18
CASSRSQGILQPQHF - TRBJ1-5 - TRBV27 15
CASSLSAPFGTTQYF - TRBJ2-7 - TRBV27 15
CASSMGHTNTEAFF - TRBJ1-1 - TRBV5-6 14
CASSKSGTSGSRTDTQYF TRBD2 TRBJ2-3 - TRBV11-2 18
CSVAGLAGVWIETQYF TRBD2 TRBJ2-5 few TRBV29-1 16
CASSLPGSSAEQFF - TRBJ2-1 - TRBV5-1 14
CASSQGRDRGGEKLFF TRBD1 TRBJ1-4 - TRBV3-1/TRBV3-2 16
CAFLPRTREAFF - TRBJ1-1 - TRBV30 12
CATLDRGGGNTEAFF TRBD1 TRBJ1-1 few TRBV6-5 15
CAWSGASGYGYTF - TRBJ1-2 - TRBV30 13
CASRLKGQGGCAEKLFF - TRBJ1-4 medium-sized TRBV12-2 17
CASSQASGDTDTQYF TRBD2 TRBJ2-3 - TRBV4-2 15
CAWSWQNSPLHF - TRBJ1-6 - TRBV30 12
CASSGRTGYETQYF TRBD1 TRBJ2-5 - TRBV7-9 14
CASSLFSGRNYEQYF TRBD2 TRBJ2-7 - TRBV11-3 15
CASSTPLGGGTGELFF TRBD2 TRBJ2-2 - TRBV19 16